The T cell receptor beta chain described here comes from a study of cytomegalovirus exposure and HLA in healthy donors. Points from the study as a whole: Other equally common chains were less clonally expanded than HLA-associated TCR beta chains, a later analysis showed. The study designated fewer than 200 TCR beta chains cytomegalovirus-associated. Sequencing had likely introduced a cluster of highly shared sequence variants as an artifact.

PCR involved 60 Vbeta and 13 Jbeta primers. Some clones are missing from TCRdb's copy, which holds only in-frame ones; the method was immunoSEQ multiplex PCR. The repertoire holds 99,000 or so clones, with about 80% as singletons. This clone was detected only once. Antigen: not known. Germline lookup yields CDR1 SGHRS and CDR2 YFSETQ. Unmatched junction bases numbered 16, after V lost 5 bases and J lost 7 bases. The CDR3 runs to 16 residues. The specimen was PBMCs. This chain uses TRBV5-1 with TRBJ1-1, with TRBD1 matching 8 bases. The sequence derives from a man aged 55 to 69 in good health and CMV-seropositive. The CDR3 loop is CASRTGGGRGPIEAFF. CDR3 sequence (DNA): TGCGCCAGCAGGACTGGGGGTGGCAGGGGGCCTATTGAAGCTTTCTTT.